This T cell receptor beta chain was identified in a study of technical replicates of blood from several donors. Some clones are missing from TCRdb's copy, which holds only in-frame ones; the method was immunoSEQ multiplex PCR. The table records 82,000 or so clones, roughly 95% of them present only once. This CDR3 has 15 amino acids. Germline lookup yields CDR1 MNHEY and CDR2 SVGAGI. The junction had 10 bases not matched to a gene; V was cut back by 6 bases and J by 2 bases. This TCR was recovered from a human donor in good health. The sequenced material came from T cells isolated from PBMCs. The chain uses TRBV6-5 and TRBJ2-7, with TRBD1 matching over 7 bases. The CDR3, as DNA: TGTGCCAGCAGCTCTCTCAGGGACAGTACCTACGAGCAGTACTTC. It encodes CASSSLRDSTYEQYF.